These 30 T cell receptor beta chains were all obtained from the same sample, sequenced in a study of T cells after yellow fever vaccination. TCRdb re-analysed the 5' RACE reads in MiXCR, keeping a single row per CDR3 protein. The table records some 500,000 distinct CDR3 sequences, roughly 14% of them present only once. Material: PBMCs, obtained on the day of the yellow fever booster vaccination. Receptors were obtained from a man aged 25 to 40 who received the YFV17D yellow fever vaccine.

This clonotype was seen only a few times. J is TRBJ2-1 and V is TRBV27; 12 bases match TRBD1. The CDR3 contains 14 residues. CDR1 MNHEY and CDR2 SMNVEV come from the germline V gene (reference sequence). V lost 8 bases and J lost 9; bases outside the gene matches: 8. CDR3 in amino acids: CASRRDRGLGEQFF. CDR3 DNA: TGTGCCAGCCGCCGGGACAGGGGGCTCGGTGAGCAGTTCTTC.

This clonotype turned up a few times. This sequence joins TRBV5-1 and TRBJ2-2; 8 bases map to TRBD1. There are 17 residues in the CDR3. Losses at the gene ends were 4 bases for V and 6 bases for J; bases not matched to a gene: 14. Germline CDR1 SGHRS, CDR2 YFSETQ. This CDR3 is CASSQPPPLTGAGELFF. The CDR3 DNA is TGCGCCAGCAGCCAACCTCCCCCACTGACAGGGGCCGGGGAGCTGTTTTTT.

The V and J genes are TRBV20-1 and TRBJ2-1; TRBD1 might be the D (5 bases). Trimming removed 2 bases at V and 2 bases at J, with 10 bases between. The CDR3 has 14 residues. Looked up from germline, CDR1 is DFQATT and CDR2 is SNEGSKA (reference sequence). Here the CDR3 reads CSARKPGPYNEQFF. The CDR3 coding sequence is TGCAGTGCTAGAAAGCCAGGGCCCTACAATGAGCAGTTCTTC.

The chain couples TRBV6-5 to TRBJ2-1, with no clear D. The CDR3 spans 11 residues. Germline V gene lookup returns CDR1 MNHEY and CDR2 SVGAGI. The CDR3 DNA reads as TGTGCAAGTGGGGAATACAATGAGCAGTTCTTC. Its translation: CASGEYNEQFF.

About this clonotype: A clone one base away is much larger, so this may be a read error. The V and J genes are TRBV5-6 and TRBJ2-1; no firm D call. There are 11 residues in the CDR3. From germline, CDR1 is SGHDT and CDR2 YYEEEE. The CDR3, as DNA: TGTGCCATCAGCTTCGTCGATGAGCAGTTCTTC. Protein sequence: CAISFVDEQFF.

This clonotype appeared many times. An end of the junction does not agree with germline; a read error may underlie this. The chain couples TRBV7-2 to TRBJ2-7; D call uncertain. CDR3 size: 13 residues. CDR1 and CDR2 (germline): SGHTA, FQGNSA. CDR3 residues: CASSLESSYEQYF. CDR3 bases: TGCGCCAGCAGCTTGGAAAGTAGCTACGAGCAGTACTTC.

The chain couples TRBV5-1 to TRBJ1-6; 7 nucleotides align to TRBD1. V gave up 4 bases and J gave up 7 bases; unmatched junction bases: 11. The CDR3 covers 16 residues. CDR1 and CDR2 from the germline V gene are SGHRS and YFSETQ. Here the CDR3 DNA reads TGCGCCAGCAGCCTCCGGACAGGCCGGAACAATTCACCCCTCCACTTT. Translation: CASSLRTGRNNSPLHF.

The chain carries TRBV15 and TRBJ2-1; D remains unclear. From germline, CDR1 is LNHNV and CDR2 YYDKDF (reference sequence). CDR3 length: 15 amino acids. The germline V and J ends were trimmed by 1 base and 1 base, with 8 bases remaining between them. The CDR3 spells CATSRVLPSYNEQFF. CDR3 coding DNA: TGTGCCACCAGCAGAGTTCTTCCGTCCTACAATGAGCAGTTCTTC.

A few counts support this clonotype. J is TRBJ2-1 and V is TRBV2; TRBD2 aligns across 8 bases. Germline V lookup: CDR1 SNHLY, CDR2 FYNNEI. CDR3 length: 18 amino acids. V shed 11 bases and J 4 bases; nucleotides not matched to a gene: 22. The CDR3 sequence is CAGPTSSLSGGAYNEQFF. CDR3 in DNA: TGTGCCGGACCCACAAGTAGCCTATCGGGAGGGGCGTACAATGAGCAGTTCTTC.

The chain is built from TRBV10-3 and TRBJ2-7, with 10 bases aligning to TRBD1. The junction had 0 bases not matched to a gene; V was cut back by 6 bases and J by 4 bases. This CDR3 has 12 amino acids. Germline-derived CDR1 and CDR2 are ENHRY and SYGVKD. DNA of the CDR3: TGTGCCATCAGGGACAGGGGGTACGAGCAGTACTTC. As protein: CAIRDRGYEQYF.

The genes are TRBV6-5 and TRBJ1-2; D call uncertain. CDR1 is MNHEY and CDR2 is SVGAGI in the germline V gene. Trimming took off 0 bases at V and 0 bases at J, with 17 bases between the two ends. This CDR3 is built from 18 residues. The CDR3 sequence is CASSYSQMGPSANYGYTF. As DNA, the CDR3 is TGTGCCAGCAGTTACTCCCAAATGGGCCCATCAGCTAACTATGGCTACACCTTC.

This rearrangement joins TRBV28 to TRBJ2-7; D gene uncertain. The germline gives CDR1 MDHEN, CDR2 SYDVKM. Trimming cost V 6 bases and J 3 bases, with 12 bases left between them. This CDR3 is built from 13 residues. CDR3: CASRNHGYYEQYF. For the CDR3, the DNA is TGTGCCAGCAGGAATCATGGATACTACGAGCAGTACTTC.

CDR3 sequence (DNA): TGTGCCAGCAGTTACCGGGCGGGTCTAGAGCAGTTCTTC. This encodes CASSYRAGLEQFF. The V gene is TRBV6-5, the J gene TRBJ2-1; tentative D call: TRBD2 (5 bases). This CDR3 spans 13 amino acids. V was clipped by 2 bases and J by 10 bases, with 12 bases between them. Germline V gene data show CDR1 as MNHEY and CDR2 as SVGAGI.

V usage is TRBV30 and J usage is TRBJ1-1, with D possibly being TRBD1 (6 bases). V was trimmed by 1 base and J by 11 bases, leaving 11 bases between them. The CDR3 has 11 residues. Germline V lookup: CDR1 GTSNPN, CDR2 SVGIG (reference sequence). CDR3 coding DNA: TGTGCCTGGAGTGAACAGGGCAGCGCTTTCTTT. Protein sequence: CAWSEQGSAFF.

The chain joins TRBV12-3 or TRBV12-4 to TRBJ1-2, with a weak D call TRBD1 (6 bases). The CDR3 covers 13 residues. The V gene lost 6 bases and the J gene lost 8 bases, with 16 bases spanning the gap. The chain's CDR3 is CASSLRTAIGYTF. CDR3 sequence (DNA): TGTGCCAGCAGCCTAAGGACAGCAATAGGCTACACCTTC.

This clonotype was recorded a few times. This CDR3 reads CASSLVQRGGTYEQYF. CDR3 DNA sequence: TGCGCCAGCAGCTTGGTCCAACGGGGGGGGACCTACGAGCAGTACTTC. The rearrangement uses TRBV5-1 and TRBJ2-7; 8 nucleotides align to TRBD2. The germline V gene encodes CDR1 SGHRS and CDR2 YFSETQ. The CDR3 loop spans 16 amino acids. The ends lost 0 bases at V and 2 bases at J; junction bases unmatched: 7.

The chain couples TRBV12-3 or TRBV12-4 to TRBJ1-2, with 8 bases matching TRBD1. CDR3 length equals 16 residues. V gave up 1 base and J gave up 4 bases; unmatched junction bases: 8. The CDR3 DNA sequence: TGTGCCAGCAGTTTAGTAACCGGGACAGGAATCTATGGCTACACCTTC. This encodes CASSLVTGTGIYGYTF.

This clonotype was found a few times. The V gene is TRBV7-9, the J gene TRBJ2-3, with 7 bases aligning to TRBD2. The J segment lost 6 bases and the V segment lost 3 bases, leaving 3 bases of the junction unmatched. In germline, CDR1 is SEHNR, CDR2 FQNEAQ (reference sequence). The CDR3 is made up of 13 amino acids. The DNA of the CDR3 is TGTGCCAGCAGCTTGTACGGGGGGGATACGCAGTATTTT. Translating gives CASSLYGGDTQYF.

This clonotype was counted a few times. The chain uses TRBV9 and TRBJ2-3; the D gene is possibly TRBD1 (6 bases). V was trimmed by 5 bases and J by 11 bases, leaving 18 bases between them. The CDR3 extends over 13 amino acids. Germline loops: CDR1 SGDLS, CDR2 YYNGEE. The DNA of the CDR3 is TGTGCCAGCAGTCCCGCAGGGGCTCCCCGGCAGTATTTT. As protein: CASSPAGAPRQYF.

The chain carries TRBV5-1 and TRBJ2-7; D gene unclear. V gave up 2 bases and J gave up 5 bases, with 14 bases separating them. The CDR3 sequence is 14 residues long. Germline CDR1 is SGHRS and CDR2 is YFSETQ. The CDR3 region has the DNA TGCGCCAGCAGCTTCGGCGGCTTCCGGAACGAGCAGTACTTC. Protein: CASSFGGFRNEQYF. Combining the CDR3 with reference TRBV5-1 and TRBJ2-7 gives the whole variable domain KAGVTQTPRYLIKTRGQQVTLSCSPISGHRSVSWYQQTPGQGLQFLFEYFSETQRNKGNFPGRFSGRQFSNSRSEMNVSTLELGDSALYLCASSFGGFRNEQYFGPGTRLTVT.

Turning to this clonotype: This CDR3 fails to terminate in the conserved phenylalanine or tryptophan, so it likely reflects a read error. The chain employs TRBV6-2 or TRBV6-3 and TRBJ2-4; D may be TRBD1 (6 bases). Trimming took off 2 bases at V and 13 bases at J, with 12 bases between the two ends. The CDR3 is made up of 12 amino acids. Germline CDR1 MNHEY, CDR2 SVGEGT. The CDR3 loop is CASSYQDSQQYS. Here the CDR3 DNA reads TGTGCCAGCAGTTACCAGGACAGCCAACAGTACTCC.

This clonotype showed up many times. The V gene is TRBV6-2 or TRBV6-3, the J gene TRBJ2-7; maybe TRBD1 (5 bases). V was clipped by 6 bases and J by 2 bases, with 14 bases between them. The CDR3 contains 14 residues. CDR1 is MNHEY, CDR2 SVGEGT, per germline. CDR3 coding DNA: TGTGCCAGCAGCCGAGGCCTGGGGCCCTACGAGCAGTACTTC. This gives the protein CASSRGLGPYEQYF.

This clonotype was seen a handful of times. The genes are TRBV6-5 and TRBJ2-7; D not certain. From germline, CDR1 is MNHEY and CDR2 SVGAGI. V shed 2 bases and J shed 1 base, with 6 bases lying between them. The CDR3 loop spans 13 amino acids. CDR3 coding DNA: TGTGCCAGCAGTTACGAGGCATCCTACGAGCAGTACTTC. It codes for CASSYEASYEQYF.

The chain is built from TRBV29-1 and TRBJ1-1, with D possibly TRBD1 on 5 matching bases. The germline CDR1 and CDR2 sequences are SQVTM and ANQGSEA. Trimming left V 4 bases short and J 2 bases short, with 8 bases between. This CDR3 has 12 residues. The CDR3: CSVGDSNTEAFF. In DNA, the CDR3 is TGCAGCGTTGGAGACAGTAACACTGAAGCTTTCTTT.

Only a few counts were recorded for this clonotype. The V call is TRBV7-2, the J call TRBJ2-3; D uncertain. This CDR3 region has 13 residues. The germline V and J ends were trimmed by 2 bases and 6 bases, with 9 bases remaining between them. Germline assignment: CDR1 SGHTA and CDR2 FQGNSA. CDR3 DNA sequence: TGTGCCAGCAGCTTAATGGGGTTTGATACGCAGTATTTT. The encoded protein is CASSLMGFDTQYF. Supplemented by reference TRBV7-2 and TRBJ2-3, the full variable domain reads GAGVSQSPSNKVTEKGKDVELRCDPISGHTALYWYRQSLGQGLEFLIYFQGNSAPDKSGLPSDRFSAERTGGSVSTLTIQRTQQEDSAVYLCASSLMGFDTQYFGPGTRLTVL.

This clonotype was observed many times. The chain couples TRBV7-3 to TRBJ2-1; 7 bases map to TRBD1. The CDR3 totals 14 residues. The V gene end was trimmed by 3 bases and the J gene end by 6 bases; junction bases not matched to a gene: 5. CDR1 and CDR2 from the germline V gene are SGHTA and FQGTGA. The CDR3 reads CASSLDRTGNEQFF. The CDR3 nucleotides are TGTGCCAGCAGCTTGGACAGGACGGGCAATGAGCAGTTCTTC.

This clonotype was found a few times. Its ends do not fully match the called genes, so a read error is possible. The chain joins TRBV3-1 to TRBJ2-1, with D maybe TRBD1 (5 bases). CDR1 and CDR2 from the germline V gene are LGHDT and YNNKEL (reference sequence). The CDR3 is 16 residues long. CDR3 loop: CASTQNPRKGVNEQFF. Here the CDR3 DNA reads TGTGCCAGCACCCAAAACCCCCGAAAAGGGGTGAATGAGCAGTTCTTC.

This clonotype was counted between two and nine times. DNA for the CDR3: TGCGCCAGCAGCCAAGAGAGCTTGGCTTATTACACAGATACGCAGTATTTT. This translates into CASSQESLAYYTDTQYF. The chain is built from TRBV4-3 and TRBJ2-3; unclear D gene. The V gene's germline CDR1 is LGHNA and CDR2 YSLEER. CDR3 length: 17 residues. The germline V and J ends were trimmed by 0 bases and 2 bases, with 15 bases remaining between them.

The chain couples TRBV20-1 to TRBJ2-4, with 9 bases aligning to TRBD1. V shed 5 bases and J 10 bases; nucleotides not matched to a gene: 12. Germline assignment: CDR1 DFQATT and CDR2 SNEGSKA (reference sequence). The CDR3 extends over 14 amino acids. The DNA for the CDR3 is TGCAGTGCTTCGGACAGGGGAAAATTGGTTATTCAGTACTTC. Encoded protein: CSASDRGKLVIQYF.

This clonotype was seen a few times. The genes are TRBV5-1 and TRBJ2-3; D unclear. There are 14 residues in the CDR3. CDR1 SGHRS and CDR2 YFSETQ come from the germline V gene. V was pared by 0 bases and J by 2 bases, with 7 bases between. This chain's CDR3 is CASSLEDTTDTQYF. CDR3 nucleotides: TGCGCCAGCAGCTTGGAGGATACCACAGATACGCAGTATTTT.